This T cell receptor beta chain was obtained from a study of blood T cell repertoires in COVID-19. Study at large: Both acute and convalescent COVID-19 samples were obtained from the United States, Italy and Spain. Sources were T cells, B-cell-depleted T cells, or PBMCs; the material itself was cDNA or gDNA.

The length of the CDR3 is 16 residues. Germline V lookup: CDR1 SGHNT, CDR2 YYREEE (reference sequence). The V and J ends lost 2 bases and 5 bases, in that order; junction bases with no gene match: 10. Seattle's enrolled individuals joined amid active infection and were then monitored longitudinally. Source study methods: The assay estimated nucleated cells by amplifying reference gene primers. Data came from immunoSEQ multiplex PCR; TCRdb stores just in-frame clones and leaves some out. Clone size and V and J calls were adopted from that table, with D and trimming inferred from the DNA. Of over 80,000 clones detected, approximately 79% appear once; the ten largest clones hold 3% to 4.5%.

J is TRBJ2-3 and V is TRBV5-4, with TRBD2 matching 8 bases. This sequence was found in a man between 65 and 85 years old with COVID-19, enrolled during active disease. Sample: peripheral blood. In nucleotides, the CDR3 is TGTGCCAGCAGCTTCAGGCTAGCGGGTGGATTAGATACGCAGTATTTT. Residues: CASSFRLAGGLDTQYF.